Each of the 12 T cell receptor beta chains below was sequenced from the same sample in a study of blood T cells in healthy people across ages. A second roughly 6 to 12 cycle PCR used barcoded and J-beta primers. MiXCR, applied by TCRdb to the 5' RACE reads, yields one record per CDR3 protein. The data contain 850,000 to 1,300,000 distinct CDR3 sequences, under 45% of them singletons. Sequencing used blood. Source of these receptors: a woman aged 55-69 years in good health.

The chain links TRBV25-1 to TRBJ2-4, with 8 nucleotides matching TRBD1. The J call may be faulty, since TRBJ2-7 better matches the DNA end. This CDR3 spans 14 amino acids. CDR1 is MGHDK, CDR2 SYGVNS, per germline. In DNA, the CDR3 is TGTGCCAGCAGTCGACAGGGGATTCTTCACGAGCAGTACTTC. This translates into CASSRQGILHEQYF.

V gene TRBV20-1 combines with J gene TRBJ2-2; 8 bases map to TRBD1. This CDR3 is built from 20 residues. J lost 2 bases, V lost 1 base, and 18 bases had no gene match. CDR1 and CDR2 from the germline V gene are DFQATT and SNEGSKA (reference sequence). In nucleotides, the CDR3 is TGCAGTGCTAGAGCTGGTTTTGGGCAGGGGGCATACGGTAACACCGGGGAGCTGTTTTTT. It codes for CSARAGFGQGAYGNTGELFF.

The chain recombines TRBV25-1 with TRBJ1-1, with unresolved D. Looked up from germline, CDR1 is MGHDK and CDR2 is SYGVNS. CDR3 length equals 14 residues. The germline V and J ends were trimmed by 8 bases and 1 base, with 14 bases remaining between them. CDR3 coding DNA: TGTGCCAGCGCAGATAGAGCGACGAACACTGAAGCTTTCTTT. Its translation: CASADRATNTEAFF.

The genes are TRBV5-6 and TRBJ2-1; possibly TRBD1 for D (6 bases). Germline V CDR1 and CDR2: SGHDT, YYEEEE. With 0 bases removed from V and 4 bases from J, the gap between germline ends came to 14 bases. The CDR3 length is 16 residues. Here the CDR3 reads CASSLVRATGYNEQFF. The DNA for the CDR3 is TGTGCCAGCAGCTTGGTGCGGGCGACAGGTTACAATGAGCAGTTCTTC.

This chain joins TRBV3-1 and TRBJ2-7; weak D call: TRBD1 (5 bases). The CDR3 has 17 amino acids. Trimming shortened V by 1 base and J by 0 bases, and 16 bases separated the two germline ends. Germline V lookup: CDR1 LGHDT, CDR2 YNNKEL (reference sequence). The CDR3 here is CASSQGFGADRSYEQYF. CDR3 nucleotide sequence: TGTGCCAGCAGCCAAGGATTTGGGGCGGATCGCTCCTACGAGCAGTACTTC.

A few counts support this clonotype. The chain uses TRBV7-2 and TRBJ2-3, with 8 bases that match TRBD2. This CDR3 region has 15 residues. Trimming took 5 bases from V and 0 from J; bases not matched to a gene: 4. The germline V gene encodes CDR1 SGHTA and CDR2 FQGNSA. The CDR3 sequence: CASSERTSSTDTQYF. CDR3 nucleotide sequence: TGTGCCAGCAGCGAAAGGACTAGCAGCACAGATACGCAGTATTTT.

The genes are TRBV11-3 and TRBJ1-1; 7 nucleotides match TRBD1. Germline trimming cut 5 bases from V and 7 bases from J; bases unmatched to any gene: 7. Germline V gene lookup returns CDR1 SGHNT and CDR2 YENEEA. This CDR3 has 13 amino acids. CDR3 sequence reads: CASSPGQGVEAFF. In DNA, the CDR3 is TGTGCCAGCAGCCCGGGTCAGGGGGTTGAAGCTTTCTTT. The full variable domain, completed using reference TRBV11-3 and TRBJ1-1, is EAGVVQSPRYKIIEKKQPVAFWCNPISGHNTLYWYLQNLGQGPELLIRYENEEAVDDSQLPKDRFSAERLKGVDSTLKIQPAELGDSAVYLCASSPGQGVEAFFGQGTRLTVV.

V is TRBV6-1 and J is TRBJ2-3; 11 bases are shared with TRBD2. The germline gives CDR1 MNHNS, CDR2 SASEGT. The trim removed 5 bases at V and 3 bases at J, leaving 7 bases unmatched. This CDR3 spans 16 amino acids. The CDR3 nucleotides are TGTGCCAGCAGTTTCACTAGCGGGAGCCTAACAGATACGCAGTATTTT. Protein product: CASSFTSGSLTDTQYF.

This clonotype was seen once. CDR3 bases: TGCAGTGCTAGACAAACTAGCGCTACCTACGAGCAGTACTTC. It encodes CSARQTSATYEQYF. This chain links TRBV20-1 with TRBJ2-7; 7 bases fit TRBD2. This CDR3 region has 14 residues. V dropped 2 bases and J dropped 2; count of bases not matched to a gene: 6. Germline V gene sequence: CDR1 DFQATT, CDR2 SNEGSKA (reference sequence).

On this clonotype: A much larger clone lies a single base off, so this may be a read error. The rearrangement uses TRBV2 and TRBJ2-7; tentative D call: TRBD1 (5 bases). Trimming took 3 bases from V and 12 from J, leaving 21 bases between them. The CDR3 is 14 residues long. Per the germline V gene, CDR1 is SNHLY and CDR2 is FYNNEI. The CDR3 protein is CASSDGRARETRYF. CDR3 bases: TGTGCCAGCAGTGATGGCAGGGCCAGAGAGACCCGGTACTTC.

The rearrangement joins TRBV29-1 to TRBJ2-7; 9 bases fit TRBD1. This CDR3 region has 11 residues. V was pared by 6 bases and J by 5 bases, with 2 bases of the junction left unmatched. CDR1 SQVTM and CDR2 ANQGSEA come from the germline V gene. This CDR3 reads CSVRTGDEQYF. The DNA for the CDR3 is TGCAGCGTCCGGACAGGGGACGAGCAGTACTTC.

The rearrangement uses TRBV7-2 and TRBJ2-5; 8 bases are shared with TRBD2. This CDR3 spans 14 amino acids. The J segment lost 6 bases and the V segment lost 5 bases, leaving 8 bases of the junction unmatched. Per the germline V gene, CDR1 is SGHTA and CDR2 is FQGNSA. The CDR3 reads CASSGTLAGQTQYF. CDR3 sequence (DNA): TGTGCCAGCAGCGGCACGCTAGCGGGCCAGACCCAGTACTTC.